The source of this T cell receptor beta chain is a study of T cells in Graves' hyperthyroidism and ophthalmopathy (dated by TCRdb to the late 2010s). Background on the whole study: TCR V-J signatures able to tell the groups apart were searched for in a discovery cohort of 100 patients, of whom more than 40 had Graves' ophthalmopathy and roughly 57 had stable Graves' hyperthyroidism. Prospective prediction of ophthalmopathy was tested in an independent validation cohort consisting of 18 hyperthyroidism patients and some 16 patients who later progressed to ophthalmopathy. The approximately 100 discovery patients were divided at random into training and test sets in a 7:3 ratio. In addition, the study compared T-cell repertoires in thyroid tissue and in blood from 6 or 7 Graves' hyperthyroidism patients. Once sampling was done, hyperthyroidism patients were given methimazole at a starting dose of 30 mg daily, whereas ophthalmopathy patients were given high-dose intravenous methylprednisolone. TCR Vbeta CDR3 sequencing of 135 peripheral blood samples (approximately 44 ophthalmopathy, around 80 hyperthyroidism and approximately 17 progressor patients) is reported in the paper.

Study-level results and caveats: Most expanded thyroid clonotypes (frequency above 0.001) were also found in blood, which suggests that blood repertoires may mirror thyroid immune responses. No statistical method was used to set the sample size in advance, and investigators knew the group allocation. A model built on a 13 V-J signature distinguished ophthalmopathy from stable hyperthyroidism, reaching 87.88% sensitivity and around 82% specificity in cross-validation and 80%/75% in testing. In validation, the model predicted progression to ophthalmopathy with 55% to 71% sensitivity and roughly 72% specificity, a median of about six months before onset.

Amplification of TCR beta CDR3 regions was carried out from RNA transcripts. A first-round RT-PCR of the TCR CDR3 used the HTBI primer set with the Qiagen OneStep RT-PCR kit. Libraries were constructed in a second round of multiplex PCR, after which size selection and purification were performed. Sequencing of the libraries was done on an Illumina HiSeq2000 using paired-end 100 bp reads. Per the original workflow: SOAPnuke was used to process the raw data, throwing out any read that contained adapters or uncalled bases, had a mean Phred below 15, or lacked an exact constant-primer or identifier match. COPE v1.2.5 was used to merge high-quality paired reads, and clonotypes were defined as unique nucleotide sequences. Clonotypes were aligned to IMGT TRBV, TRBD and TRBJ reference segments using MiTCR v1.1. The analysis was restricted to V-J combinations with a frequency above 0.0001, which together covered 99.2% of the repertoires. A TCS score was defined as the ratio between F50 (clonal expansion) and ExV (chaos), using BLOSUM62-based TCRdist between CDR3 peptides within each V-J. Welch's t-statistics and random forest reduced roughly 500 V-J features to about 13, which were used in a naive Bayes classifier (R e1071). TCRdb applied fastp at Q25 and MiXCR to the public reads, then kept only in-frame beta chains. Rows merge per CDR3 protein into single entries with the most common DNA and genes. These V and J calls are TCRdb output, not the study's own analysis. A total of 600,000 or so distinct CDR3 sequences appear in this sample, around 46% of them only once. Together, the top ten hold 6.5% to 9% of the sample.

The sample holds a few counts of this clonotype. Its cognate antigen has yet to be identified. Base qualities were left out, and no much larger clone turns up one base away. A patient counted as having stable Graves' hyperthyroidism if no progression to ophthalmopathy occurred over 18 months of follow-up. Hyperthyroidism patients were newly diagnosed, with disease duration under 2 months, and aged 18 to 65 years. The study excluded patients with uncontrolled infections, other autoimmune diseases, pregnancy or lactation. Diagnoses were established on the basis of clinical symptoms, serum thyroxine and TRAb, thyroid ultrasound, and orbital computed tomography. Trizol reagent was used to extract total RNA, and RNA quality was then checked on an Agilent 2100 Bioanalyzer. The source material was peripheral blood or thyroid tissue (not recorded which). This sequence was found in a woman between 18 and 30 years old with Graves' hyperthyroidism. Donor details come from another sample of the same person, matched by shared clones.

Read as DNA, the sequence is TGTGCCAGCAGTCAACAGGGCGAGGCGGGCTTTGGCTACACCTTC. It is translated as CASSQQGEAGFGYTF. The V and J genes are TRBV25-1 and TRBJ1-2, with a tentative D gene TRBD1 over 6 matching bases. The V end loses 5 bases and the J end loses 7 bases, and a stretch of 20 bases separates them. For CDR1 and CDR2, the germline V gene lists MGHDK and SYGVNS. The CDR3 sequence holds 15 residues, the cysteine and phenylalanine included. The read is trimmed to its CDR3 DNA, 45 bases read in frame from base 1.